Each of the 10 T cell receptor beta chains below was sequenced from the same sample in a study of response to subunit inactivated influenza vaccine. MiXCR, applied by TCRdb to the RT-PCR reads, yields one record per CDR3 protein. The data hold almost 250,000 distinct CDR3 sequences, with 10% to 15% observed a single time. The specimen comprised non-naive T cells sorted from PBMCs, sampled less than 15 days before vaccination. The receptors shown here come from a man aged 50 or older who received an inactivated influenza vaccine.

The chain is built from TRBV28 and TRBJ2-1; D perhaps matches TRBD1 (8 bases). Trimming shortened V by 4 bases and J by 8 bases, and 24 bases separated the two germline ends. The CDR3 sequence is 17 residues long. CDR1 is MDHEN and CDR2 is SYDVKM in the germline V gene. Here the CDR3 DNA reads TGTGCCAGCAGTTCCCCACGAAAAAGACAGGGGAGGGATGAGCAGTTCTTC. It codes for CASSSPRKRQGRDEQFF.

This clonotype was seen at least ten times. This chain uses TRBV20-1 with TRBJ1-1, with 8 bases that match TRBD1. This CDR3 has 14 amino acids. In germline, CDR1 is DFQATT, CDR2 SNEGSKA (reference sequence). Trimming cost V 5 bases and J 7 bases; bases outside gene matches: 12. Here the CDR3 reads CSAFPGQVAYEAFF. CDR3 nucleotide sequence: TGCAGTGCTTTTCCGGGACAGGTAGCTTATGAAGCTTTCTTT.

This clonotype was counted ten times or more. The CDR3: CSASRTGDFQETQYF. CDR3 in DNA: TGCAGTGCTAGTAGGACAGGGGACTTCCAAGAGACCCAGTACTTC. The V gene is TRBV20-1, the J gene TRBJ2-5; the match to TRBD1 covers 9 bases. CDR3 length equals 15 residues. J lost 1 base, V lost 3 bases, and 6 bases had no gene match. Germline V gives CDR1 DFQATT, CDR2 SNEGSKA (reference sequence).

The J gene is TRBJ2-7, the V gene TRBV7-2, with D possibly matching TRBD2 (5 bases). CDR1 is SGHTA, CDR2 FQGNSA, per germline. There are 13 residues in the CDR3. The V gene lost 5 bases and the J gene lost 3 bases, with 11 bases spanning the gap. CDR3 sequence (DNA): TGTGCCAGCAGCCCCCCCGCGGGCTACGAGCAGTACTTC. This encodes CASSPPAGYEQYF.

V usage is TRBV20-1 and J usage is TRBJ1-1; 7 bases match TRBD1. Per germline, CDR1 DFQATT and CDR2 SNEGSKA (reference sequence). The CDR3 loop spans 15 amino acids. V dropped 5 bases and J dropped 1; count of bases not matched to a gene: 10. The CDR3 DNA sequence: TGCAGTGCTTCCAGGGGGAGTGTGGGGAACACTGAAGCTTTCTTT. This sequence encodes CSASRGSVGNTEAFF.

This CDR3 is CASSQAGFTDTQYF. For the CDR3, the DNA is TGCGCCAGCAGCCAAGCAGGATTCACAGATACGCAGTATTTT. The gene calls are TRBV4-3 and TRBJ2-3; no clear D gene. There are 14 residues in the CDR3. Germline CDR1 reads LGHNA; CDR2 reads YSLEER. Trimming stripped 1 base from V and 2 bases from J, with 7 bases between.

In this sample, this clonotype turned up a few times. The chain combines TRBV7-8 with TRBJ2-1; 11 nucleotides agree with TRBD2. Trimming cost V 4 bases and J 4 bases; bases outside gene matches: 3. CDR1 is SGHVS, CDR2 FQNEAQ, per germline. The CDR3 extends over 15 amino acids. The CDR3 is CASSSTSGSYNEQFF. For the CDR3, the DNA is TGTGCCAGCAGCTCCACTAGCGGGAGTTACAATGAGCAGTTCTTC.

This clonotype was seen a handful of times. The chain recombines TRBV5-1 with TRBJ1-4; D is unresolved. Germline CDR1 and CDR2: SGHRS and YFSETQ. The CDR3 is made up of 14 amino acids. The V and J ends lost 4 bases and 12 bases respectively, with 19 bases between them. The CDR3 loop is CASSASDTGLELFF. CDR3 DNA: TGCGCCAGCAGCGCCTCCGACACTGGGTTGGAACTGTTTTTT.

This clonotype came up a few times. The gene calls are TRBV3-1 and TRBJ1-5; maybe TRBD1 (5 bases). Looked up from germline, CDR1 is LGHDT and CDR2 is YNNKEL (reference sequence). V was shortened by 3 bases and J by 2 bases, with 20 bases between the two germline ends. The CDR3 is made up of 18 amino acids. The CDR3 sequence is CASSQQKLGEGGNQPQHF. CDR3 coding DNA: TGTGCCAGCAGCCAGCAAAAGTTAGGGGAGGGAGGCAATCAGCCCCAGCATTTT.

This clonotype was seen more than once but under ten times. J is TRBJ1-4 and V is TRBV9, with 7 nucleotides matching TRBD1. V lost 4 bases to trimming and J lost 3 bases; unmatched junction nucleotides: 6. This CDR3 region has 15 residues. The germline CDR1 and CDR2 sequences are SGDLS and YYNGEE. CDR3 DNA sequence: TGTGCCAGCAGCCCCCGACAGGGTGCTAATGAAAAACTGTTTTTT. Translated: CASSPRQGANEKLFF. The full variable domain, completed using reference TRBV9 and TRBJ1-4, is DSGVTQTPKHLITATGQRVTLRCSPRSGDLSVYWYQQSLDQGLQFLIQYYNGEERAKGNILERFSAQQFPDLHSELNLSSLELGDSALYFCASSPRQGANEKLFFGSGTQLSVL.